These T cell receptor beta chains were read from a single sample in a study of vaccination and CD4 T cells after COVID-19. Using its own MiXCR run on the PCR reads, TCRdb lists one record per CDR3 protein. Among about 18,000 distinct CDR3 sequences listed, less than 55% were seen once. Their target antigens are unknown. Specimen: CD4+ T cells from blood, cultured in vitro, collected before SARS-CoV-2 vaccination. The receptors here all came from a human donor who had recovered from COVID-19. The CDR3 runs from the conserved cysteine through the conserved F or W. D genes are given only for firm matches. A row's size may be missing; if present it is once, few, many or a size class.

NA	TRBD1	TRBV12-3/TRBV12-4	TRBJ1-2	TGTGCCAGCAGCGGGACAGACTATGGCTACACCTTC	CASSGTDYGYTF
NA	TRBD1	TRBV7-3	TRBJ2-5	TGTGCCAGCAGCTTGGACAGGGGGGAAGAGACCCAGTACTTC	CASSLDRGEETQYF
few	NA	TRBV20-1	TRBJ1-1	TGCAGTGCTCCGGACGGAGGCCGTATTACTGAAGCTTTCTTT	CSAPDGGRITEAFF
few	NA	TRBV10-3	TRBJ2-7	TGTGCCATCAGTGAGCAGGGGCCGGGAGACGAGCAGTACTTC	CAISEQGPGDEQYF
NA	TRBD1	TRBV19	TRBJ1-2	TGTGCCAGTAGCCTCGACAGGGGGAATGGCTACACCTTC	CASSLDRGNGYTF
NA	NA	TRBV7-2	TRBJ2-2	TGTGCCAGCAGCTTAAGGTCAGCGAACACCGGGGAGCTGTTTTTT	CASSLRSANTGELFF
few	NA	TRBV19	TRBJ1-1	TGTGCCAGTACCTGGGGGGTAAGGGCCAACACTGAAGCTTTCTTT	CASTWGVRANTEAFF
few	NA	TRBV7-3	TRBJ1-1	TGTGCCAGCAGCTTAGTGGGTCCAGGGGAAGGGCCGCCAGCTTTCTTT	CASSLVGPGEGPPAFF
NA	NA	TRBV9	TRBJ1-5	TGTGCCAGCAGCGTAGGTTTCAATCAGCCCCAGCATTTT	CASSVGFNQPQHF
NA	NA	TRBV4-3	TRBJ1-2	TGCGCCAGCAGCCCAACGGGGAGGGGGAACTATGGCTACACCTTC	CASSPTGRGNYGYTF
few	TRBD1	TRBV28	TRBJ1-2	TGTGCCAGCAGGCGACAGGGGGCGAAACTCTATGGCTACACCTTC	CASRRQGAKLYGYTF
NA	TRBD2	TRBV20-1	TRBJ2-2	TGCAGTGCTGAGACTAGCGCATACACCGGGGAGCTGTTTTTT	CSAETSAYTGELFF
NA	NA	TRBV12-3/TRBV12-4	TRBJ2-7	TGTGCCAGCAGTTTCTCACAGGAGGACTACGAGCAGTACTTC	CASSFSQEDYEQYF
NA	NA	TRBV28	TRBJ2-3	TGTGCCAGCAGGGCAGCCTGGGATACGCAGTATTTT	CASRAAWDTQYF
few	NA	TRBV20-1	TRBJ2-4	TGCAGTGCTAGACGGCCGCCCTTGGCTTACTTC	CSARRPPLAYF
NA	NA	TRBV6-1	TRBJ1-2	TGTGCCAGCAGTCAACAGGGCGACTATGGCTACACCTTC	CASSQQGDYGYTF
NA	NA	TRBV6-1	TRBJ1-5	TGTGCCAGCAGTCCAGGAATGAGGGGTTTTCAGCCCCAGCATTTT	CASSPGMRGFQPQHF
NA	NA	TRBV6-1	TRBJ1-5	TGTGCCAGCAGTGGGTTTGGGGGTCGCCAGCCCCAGCATTTT	CASSGFGGRQPQHF
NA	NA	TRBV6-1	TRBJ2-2	TGTGCCAGCAGTGACAGTTATGCCGGGGAGCTGTTTTTT	CASSDSYAGELFF
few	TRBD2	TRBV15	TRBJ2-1	TGTGCCACCAGCGGGCGGACTAGCGGGAGGGCGAGCTCCTACAATGAGCAGTTCTTC	CATSGRTSGRASSYNEQFF
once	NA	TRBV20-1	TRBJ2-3	TGCAGTGCTAGAGATCGGGCGATGAGCACAGATACGCAGTATTTT	CSARDRAMSTDTQYF
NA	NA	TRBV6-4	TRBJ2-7	TGTGCCAGCAGTGAAGACAGGTCGACCTACGAGCAGTACTTC	CASSEDRSTYEQYF
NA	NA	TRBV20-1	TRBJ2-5	TGCAGTGCCCTCAATCACGGCCTAGGGGGAGAGACCCAGTACTTC	CSALNHGLGGETQYF
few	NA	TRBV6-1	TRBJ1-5	TGTGCCAGCAGTATAAGAACAGGGACGAATCAGCCCCAGCATTTT	CASSIRTGTNQPQHF
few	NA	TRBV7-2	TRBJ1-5	TGTGCCAGCAGCTTAGCGTCTAGCAATCAGCCCCAGCATTTT	CASSLASSNQPQHF
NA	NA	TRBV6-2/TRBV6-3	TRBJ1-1	TGTGCCAGCACCAAGGGGAGTTGGACTGAAGCTTTCTTT	CASTKGSWTEAFF
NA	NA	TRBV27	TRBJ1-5	TGTGCCAGCAGTAGTTATTATAGCAATCAGCCCCAGCATTTT	CASSSYYSNQPQHF
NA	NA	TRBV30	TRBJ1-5	TGTGCCTGGAGTGGGGTGGAAAGGCAGCCCCAGCATTTT	CAWSGVERQPQHF
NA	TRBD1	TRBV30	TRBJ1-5	TGTGCCTGGAGCGCCGTGGGACAGGGGAATCAGCCCCAGCATTTT	CAWSAVGQGNQPQHF
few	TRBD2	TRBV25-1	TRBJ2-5	TGTGCCAGCTCCCTAGCGGGAGGGCCGGAGACCCAGTACTTC	CASSLAGGPETQYF
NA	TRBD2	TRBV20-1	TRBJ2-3	TGCAGTCTGACCGGGACTAGCTCTTCTAGCACAGATACGCAGTATTTT	CSLTGTSSSSTDTQYF
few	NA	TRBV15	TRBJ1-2	TGTGCCACCAGCAGGGACCGACAGTTTAAAAACTATGGCTACACCTTC	CATSRDRQFKNYGYTF
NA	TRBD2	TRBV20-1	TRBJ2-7	TGCAGTGCTAGACCCCCTAGCGGGAGCGTGGAGCAGTACTTC	CSARPPSGSVEQYF
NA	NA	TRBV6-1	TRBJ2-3	TGTGCCAGCAGTATAAAGGTCCGGGGGCACTTTAGCACAGATACGCAGTATTTT	CASSIKVRGHFSTDTQYF
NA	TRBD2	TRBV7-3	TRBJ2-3	TGTGCCAGCAGCTTAATTTTCCTTGGACTAGCGGAACACACAGATACGCAGTATTTT	CASSLIFLGLAEHTDTQYF
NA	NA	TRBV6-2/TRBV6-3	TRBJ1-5	TGTGCCAGCAGTTACCCCATACCTCGGGGGCTAGGCAATCAGCCCCAGCATTTT	CASSYPIPRGLGNQPQHF
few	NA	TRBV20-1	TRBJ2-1	TGCAGTGCTAGAGATCAGGACAATGAGCAGTTCTTC	CSARDQDNEQFF